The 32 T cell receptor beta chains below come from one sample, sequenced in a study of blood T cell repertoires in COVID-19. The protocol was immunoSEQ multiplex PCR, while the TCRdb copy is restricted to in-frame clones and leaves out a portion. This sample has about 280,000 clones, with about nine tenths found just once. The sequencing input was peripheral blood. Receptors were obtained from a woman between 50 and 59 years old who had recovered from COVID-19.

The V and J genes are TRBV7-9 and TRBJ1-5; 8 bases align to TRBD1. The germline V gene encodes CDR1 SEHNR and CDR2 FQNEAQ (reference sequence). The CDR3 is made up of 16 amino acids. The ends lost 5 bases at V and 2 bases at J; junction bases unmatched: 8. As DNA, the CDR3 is TGTGCCAGCAGCCTGTATCAGGGGGCCGGCAATCAGCCCCAGCATTTT. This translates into CASSLYQGAGNQPQHF.

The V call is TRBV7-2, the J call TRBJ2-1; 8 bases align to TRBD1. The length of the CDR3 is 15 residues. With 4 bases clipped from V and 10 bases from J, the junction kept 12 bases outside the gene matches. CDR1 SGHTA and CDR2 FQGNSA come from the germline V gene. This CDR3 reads CASSYRDRWAGEQFF. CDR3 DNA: TGTGCCAGCAGCTACCGGGACAGGTGGGCTGGGGAGCAGTTCTTC.

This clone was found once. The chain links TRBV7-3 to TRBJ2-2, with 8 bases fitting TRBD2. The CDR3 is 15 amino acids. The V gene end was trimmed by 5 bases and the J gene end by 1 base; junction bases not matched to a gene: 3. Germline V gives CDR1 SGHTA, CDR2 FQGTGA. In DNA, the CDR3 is TGTGCCAGCAGCCCGGGGGGGTGGAACACCGGGGAGCTGTTTTTT. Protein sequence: CASSPGGWNTGELFF.

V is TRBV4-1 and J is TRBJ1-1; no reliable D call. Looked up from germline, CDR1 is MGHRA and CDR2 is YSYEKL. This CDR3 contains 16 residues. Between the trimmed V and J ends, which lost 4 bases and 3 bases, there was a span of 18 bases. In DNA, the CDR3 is TGCGCCAGCAGCCGCCAGAGGGTAAATAGAGACACTGAAGCTTTCTTT. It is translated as CASSRQRVNRDTEAFF.

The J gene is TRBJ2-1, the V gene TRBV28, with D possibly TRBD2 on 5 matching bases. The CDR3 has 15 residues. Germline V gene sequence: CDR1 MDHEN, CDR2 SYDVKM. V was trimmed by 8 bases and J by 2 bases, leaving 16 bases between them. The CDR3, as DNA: TGTGCCAGCGATGGACGGAAGAGGGCCTACAATGAGCAGTTCTTC. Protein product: CASDGRKRAYNEQFF.

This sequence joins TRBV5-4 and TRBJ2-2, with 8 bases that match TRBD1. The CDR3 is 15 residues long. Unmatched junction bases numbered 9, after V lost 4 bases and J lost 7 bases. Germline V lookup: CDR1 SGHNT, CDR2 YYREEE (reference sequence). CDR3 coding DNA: TGTGCCAGCAGCACCCCAGGGGGCGCAGACGGGGAGCTGTTTTTT. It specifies CASSTPGGADGELFF. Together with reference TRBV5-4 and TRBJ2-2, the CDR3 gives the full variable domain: ETGVTQSPTHLIKTRGQQVTLRCSSQSGHNTVSWYQQALGQGPQFIFQYYREEENGRGNFPPRFSGLQFPNYSSELNVNALELDDSALYLCASSTPGGADGELFFGEGSRLTVL.

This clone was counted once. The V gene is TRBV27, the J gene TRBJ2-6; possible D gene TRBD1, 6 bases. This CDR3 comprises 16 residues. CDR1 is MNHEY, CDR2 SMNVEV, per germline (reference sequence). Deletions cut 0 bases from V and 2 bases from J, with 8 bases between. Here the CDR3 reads CASSLSQGAGANVLTF. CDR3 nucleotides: TGTGCCAGCAGTTTATCACAGGGTGCTGGGGCCAACGTCCTGACTTTC.

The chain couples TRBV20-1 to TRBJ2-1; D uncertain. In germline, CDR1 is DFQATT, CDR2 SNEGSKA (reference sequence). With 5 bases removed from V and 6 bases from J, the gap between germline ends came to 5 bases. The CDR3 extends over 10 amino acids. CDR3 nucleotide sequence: TGCAGTGCTTACGGCAATGAGCAGTTCTTC. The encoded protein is CSAYGNEQFF.

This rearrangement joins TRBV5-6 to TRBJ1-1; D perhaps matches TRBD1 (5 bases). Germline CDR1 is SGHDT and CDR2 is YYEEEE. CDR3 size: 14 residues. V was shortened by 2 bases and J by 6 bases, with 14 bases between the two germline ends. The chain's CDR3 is CASSFGARDAEAFF. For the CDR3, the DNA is TGTGCCAGCAGCTTTGGGGCGCGCGACGCTGAAGCTTTCTTT.

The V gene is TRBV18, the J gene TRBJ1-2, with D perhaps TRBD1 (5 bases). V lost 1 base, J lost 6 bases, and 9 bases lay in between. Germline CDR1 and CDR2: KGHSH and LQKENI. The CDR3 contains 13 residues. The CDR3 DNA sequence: TGTGCCAGCTCACCACGGGGGGAGGATGGCTACACCTTC. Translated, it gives CASSPRGEDGYTF.

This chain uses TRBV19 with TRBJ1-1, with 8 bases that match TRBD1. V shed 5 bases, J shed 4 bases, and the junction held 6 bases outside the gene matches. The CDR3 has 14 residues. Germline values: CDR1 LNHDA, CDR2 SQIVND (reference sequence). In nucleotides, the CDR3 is TGTGCCAGTAGTGTCGGACAGGGAAGCACTGAAGCTTTCTTT. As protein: CASSVGQGSTEAFF.

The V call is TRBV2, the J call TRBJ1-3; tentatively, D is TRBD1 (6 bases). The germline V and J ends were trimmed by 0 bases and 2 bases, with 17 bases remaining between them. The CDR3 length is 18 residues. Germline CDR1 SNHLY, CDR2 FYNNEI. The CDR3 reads CASSEAQGIPIAGNTIYF. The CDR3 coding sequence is TGTGCCAGCAGTGAAGCTCAGGGGATCCCCATCGCTGGAAACACCATATATTTT.

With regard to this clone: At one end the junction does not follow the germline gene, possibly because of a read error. The DNA of the CDR3 is TGTGCCAGTAGTATAGGCAACCAGGAGACCCAGTACTTC. Encoded protein: CASSIGNQETQYF. The V and J genes are TRBV19 and TRBJ2-5; no clear D. Germline values: CDR1 LNHDA, CDR2 SQIVND (reference sequence). The CDR3 is 13 residues long.

CDR3 DNA sequence: TGTGCCAGCAGCTTGGTTGGTGGGAGCCTCCCCGGGACTGAAGCTTTCTTT. Its translation: CASSLVGGSLPGTEAFF. The chain joins TRBV5-6 to TRBJ1-1, with no clear D. V dropped 0 bases and J dropped 5 bases, with 20 bases sitting between them. CDR1 and CDR2 from the germline V gene are SGHDT and YYEEEE. The length of the CDR3 is 17 residues.

CDR3 loop: CASSLGAFGKLFF. The CDR3 region has the DNA TGTGCCAGCAGCTTGGGAGCTTTCGGAAAACTGTTTTTT. The chain uses TRBV7-9 and TRBJ1-4; no clear D. The CDR3 totals 13 residues. V was cut by 3 bases and J by 10 bases, with 12 bases left in between. Per germline, CDR1 SEHNR and CDR2 FQNEAQ (reference sequence).

In DNA, the CDR3 is TGTGCCAGCAGTTCACACCTACAGGGTAAAAGATCAGATACGCAGTATTTT. Protein: CASSSHLQGKRSDTQYF. The rearrangement links TRBV28 to TRBJ2-3; maybe TRBD1 (6 bases). Germline V gene lookup returns CDR1 MDHEN and CDR2 SYDVKM. V lost 4 bases and J 4 bases, leaving 21 bases between the germline ends. The CDR3 runs to 17 residues.

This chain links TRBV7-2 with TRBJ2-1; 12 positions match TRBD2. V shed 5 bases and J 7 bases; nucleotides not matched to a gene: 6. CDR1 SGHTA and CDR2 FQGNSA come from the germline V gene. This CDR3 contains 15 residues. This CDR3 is CASSPTSGRFNEQFF. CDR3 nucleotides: TGTGCCAGCAGCCCGACTAGCGGGAGATTTAATGAGCAGTTCTTC.

CDR3 region: CASRPGGVTEAFF. The CDR3 coding sequence is TGTGCCAGCAGACCCGGAGGGGTCACTGAAGCTTTCTTT. The chain couples TRBV6-5 to TRBJ1-1; weak D call: TRBD1 (5 bases). The CDR3 consists of 13 residues. Germline V gene data show CDR1 as MNHEY and CDR2 as SVGAGI. The V and J ends lost 6 bases and 4 bases respectively, with 12 bases between them.

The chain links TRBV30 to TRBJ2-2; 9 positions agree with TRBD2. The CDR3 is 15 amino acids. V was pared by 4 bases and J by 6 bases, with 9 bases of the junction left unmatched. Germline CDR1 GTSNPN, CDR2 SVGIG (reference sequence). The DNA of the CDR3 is TGTGCCTGGACGCGGATAGCGGGAGTTGCCGGGGAGCTGTTTTTT. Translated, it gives CAWTRIAGVAGELFF.

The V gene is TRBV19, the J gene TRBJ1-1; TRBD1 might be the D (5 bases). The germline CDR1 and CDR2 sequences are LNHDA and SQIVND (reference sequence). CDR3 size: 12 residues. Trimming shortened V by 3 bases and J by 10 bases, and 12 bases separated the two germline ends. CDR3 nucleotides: TGTGCCAGTAGTATCCCGGGGCGGGGAGCTTTCTTT. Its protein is CASSIPGRGAFF.

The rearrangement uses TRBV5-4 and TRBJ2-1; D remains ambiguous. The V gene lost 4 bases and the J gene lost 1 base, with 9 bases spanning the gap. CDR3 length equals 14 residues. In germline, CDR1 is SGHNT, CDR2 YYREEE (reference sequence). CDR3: CASSPDASYNEQFF. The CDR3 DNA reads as TGTGCCAGCAGCCCAGATGCTTCCTACAATGAGCAGTTCTTC.

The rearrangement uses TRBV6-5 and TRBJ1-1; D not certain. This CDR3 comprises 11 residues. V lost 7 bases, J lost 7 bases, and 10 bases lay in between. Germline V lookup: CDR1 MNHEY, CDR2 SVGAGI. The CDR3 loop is CASTNRGEAFF. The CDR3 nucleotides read TGTGCCAGCACCAACCGGGGTGAAGCTTTCTTT.

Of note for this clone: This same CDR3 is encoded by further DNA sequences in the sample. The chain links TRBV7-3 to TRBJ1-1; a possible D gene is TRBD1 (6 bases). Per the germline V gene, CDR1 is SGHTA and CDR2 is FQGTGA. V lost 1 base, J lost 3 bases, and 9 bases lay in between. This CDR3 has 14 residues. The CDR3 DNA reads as TGTGCCAGCAGCTTAATTGCAGGGGACACTGAAGCTTTCTTT. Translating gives CASSLIAGDTEAFF.

The DNA of the CDR3 is TGTGCCAGCAGCGCCGGAGGGATTCCCTACAATGAGCAGTTCTTC. It specifies CASSAGGIPYNEQFF. The rearrangement uses TRBV9 and TRBJ2-1; D may be TRBD2 (6 bases). The CDR3 spans 15 residues. Germline CDR1 SGDLS, CDR2 YYNGEE. V was trimmed by 3 bases and J by 2 bases, leaving 12 bases between them.

The CDR3 DNA reads TGTGCCAGTAGTCCACTACTATACAGGGGGGAGGATCAGCCCCAGCATTTT. Translation gives CASSPLLYRGEDQPQHF. This rearrangement joins TRBV19 to TRBJ1-5; TRBD1 agrees at 8 bases. Germline values: CDR1 LNHDA, CDR2 SQIVND (reference sequence). The J segment lost 5 bases and the V segment lost 5 bases, leaving 14 bases of the junction unmatched. The CDR3 is 17 residues long.

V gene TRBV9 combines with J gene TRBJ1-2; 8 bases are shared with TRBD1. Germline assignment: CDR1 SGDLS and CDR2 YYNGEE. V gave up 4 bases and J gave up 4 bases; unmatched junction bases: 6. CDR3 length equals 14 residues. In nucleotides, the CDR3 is TGTGCCAGCAGCACGGACAGGGACGCCTATGGCTACACCTTC. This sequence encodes CASSTDRDAYGYTF.

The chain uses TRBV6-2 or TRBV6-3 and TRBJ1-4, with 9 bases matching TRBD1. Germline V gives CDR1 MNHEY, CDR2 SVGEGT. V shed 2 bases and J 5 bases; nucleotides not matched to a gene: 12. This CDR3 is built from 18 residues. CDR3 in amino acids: CASSYPSDSGTGNEKLFF. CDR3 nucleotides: TGTGCCAGCAGTTACCCGTCCGATTCAGGGACAGGGAATGAAAAACTGTTTTTT.

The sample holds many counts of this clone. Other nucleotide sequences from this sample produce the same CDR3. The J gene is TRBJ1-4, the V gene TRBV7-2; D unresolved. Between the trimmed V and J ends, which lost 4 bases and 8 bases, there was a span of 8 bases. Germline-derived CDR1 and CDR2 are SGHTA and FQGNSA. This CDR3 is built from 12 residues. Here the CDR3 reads CASSSGGEKLFF. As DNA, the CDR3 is TGTGCCAGCAGCTCGGGAGGGGAAAAACTGTTTTTT.

The CDR3 DNA follows: TGTGCCAGCAGCTCACAGGGAGCTTCGGGCGATGAGCAGTTCTTC. This translates into CASSSQGASGDEQFF. The rearrangement uses TRBV7-2 and TRBJ2-1; D is possibly TRBD1 (6 bases). The V gene lost 4 bases and the J gene lost 8 bases, with 18 bases spanning the gap. This CDR3 has 15 residues. Germline CDR1 and CDR2: SGHTA and FQGNSA.

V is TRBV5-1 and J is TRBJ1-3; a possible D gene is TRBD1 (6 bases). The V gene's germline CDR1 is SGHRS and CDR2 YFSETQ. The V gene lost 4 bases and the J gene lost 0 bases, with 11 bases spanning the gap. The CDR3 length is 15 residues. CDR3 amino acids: CASSPRTVSGNTIYF. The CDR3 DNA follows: TGCGCCAGCAGCCCAAGGACAGTCTCTGGAAACACCATATATTTT.

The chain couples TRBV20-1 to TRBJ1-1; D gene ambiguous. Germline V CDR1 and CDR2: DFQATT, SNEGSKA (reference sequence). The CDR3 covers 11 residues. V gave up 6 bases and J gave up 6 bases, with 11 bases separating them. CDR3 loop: CSATLYPEAFF. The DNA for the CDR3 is TGCAGTGCCACCCTATACCCTGAAGCTTTCTTT.

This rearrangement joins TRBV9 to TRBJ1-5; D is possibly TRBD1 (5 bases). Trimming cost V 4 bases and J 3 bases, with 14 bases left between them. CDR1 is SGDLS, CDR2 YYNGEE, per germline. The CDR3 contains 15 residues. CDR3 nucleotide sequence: TGTGCCAGCAGCTACGGAGGGGCGGCCAATCAGCCCCAGCATTTT. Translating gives CASSYGGAANQPQHF.